The 20 T cell receptor beta chains below all came from one sample that was sequenced in a study of kidney transplant recipient with SARS-CoV-2 infection. TCRdb re-analysed the reads in MiXCR, keeping a single row per CDR3 protein. The sample has fewer than 250,000 distinct CDR3 sequences; about 28% are singletons. Specimen: a blood sample, collected at baseline and on day 111 from a kidney transplant recipient. These TCRs come from a male patient in his thirties who had COVID-19 and was a kidney transplant recipient. A subset of T cells may come from the graft donor.

This clonotype was counted at least ten times. The chain combines TRBV7-9 with TRBJ2-5; D possibly corresponds to TRBD2 (5 bases). Germline V CDR1 and CDR2: SEHNR, FQNEAQ (reference sequence). There are 15 residues in the CDR3. The V gene lost 1 base and the J gene lost 5 bases, with 14 bases spanning the gap. The CDR3 DNA follows: TGTGCCAGCAGCTTAGATGGCGGGCGCGGGGAGACCCAGTACTTC. It is translated as CASSLDGGRGETQYF.

A word on this clonotype: This sequence may be a read error, since a much larger clone differs from it by one base. The chain is built from TRBV10-1 and TRBJ2-4, with unresolved D. Judging by the DNA end, TRBJ2-7 fits better; the J call may be wrong. The CDR3 is 12 amino acids. CDR1 is WNHNN and CDR2 is SYGVQD in the germline V gene (reference sequence). The CDR3 DNA follows: TGCGCCGGCAGGCGGTTGGACTACGAGCAGTACTTC. Translation: CAGRRLDYEQYF.

A remark on this clonotype: This may stem from a read error, because a much larger clone lies one nucleotide away. V is TRBV9 and J is TRBJ1-2; D unresolved. CDR3 size: 12 residues. The germline V gene has CDR1 SGDLS and CDR2 YYNGEE. Here the CDR3 reads CASSALSYGYIF. The CDR3 DNA reads as TGTGCCAGCAGCGCGCTCTCCTATGGCTACATCTTC.

Worth noting for this clonotype: This may arise from a read error, as a much more abundant clone is one base away. V and J are TRBV19 and TRBJ1-2, with 7 bases fitting TRBD1. V shed 6 bases, J shed 4 bases, and the junction held 8 bases outside the gene matches. The CDR3 totals 14 residues. The germline gives CDR1 LNHDA, CDR2 SQIVND (reference sequence). Here the CDR3 DNA reads TGTGCCAGTAGGGACTCGGACAGGCTCTATGGCTACACCTTC. Translating it yields CASRDSDRLYGYTF.

This clonotype was observed many times. The chain combines TRBV28 with TRBJ2-2, with 7 bases aligning to TRBD1. The CDR3 has 15 amino acids. Per germline, CDR1 MDHEN and CDR2 SYDVKM. V shed 8 bases, J shed 4 bases, and the junction held 10 bases outside the gene matches. This CDR3 reads CASRTGGEGTGELFF. The CDR3 DNA is TGTGCCAGCCGGACAGGTGGAGAAGGCACCGGGGAGCTGTTTTTT.

Comments on this clonotype: Possible read error: a much larger clone is one base away. The chain is built from TRBV5-1 and TRBJ1-1; D unclear. The CDR3 extends over 14 amino acids. The V gene's germline CDR1 is SGHRS and CDR2 YFSETQ. The chain's CDR3 is CVSSAGRTNTEAFF. CDR3 coding DNA: TGCGTCAGCAGCGCCGGACGGACGAACACTGAAGCTTTCTTT.

This clonotype was found a few times. The chain employs TRBV7-9 and TRBJ1-2, with TRBD1 matching 8 bases. V shed 5 bases, J shed 3 bases, and the junction held 14 bases outside the gene matches. This CDR3 is built from 17 residues. Germline values: CDR1 SEHNR, CDR2 FQNEAQ (reference sequence). The CDR3 DNA follows: TGTGCCAGCAGCCCACCGGAAGGCAGGGGGCTATACTATGGCTACACCTTC. The encoded protein is CASSPPEGRGLYYGYTF. Drawing the rest from reference TRBV7-9 and TRBJ1-2, the complete variable domain is DTGVSQNPRHKITKRGQNVTFRCDPISEHNRLYWYRQTLGQGPEFLTYFQNEAQLEKSRLLSDRFSAERPKGSFSTLEIQRTEQGDSAMYLCASSPPEGRGLYYGYTFGSGTRLTVV.

This clonotype came up many times. J is TRBJ2-1 and V is TRBV5-1, with 9 nucleotides matching TRBD2. The V gene's germline CDR1 is SGHRS and CDR2 YFSETQ. CDR3 length: 16 residues. J lost 4 bases, V lost 1 base, and 6 bases had no gene match. The CDR3 coding sequence is TGCGCCAGCAGCTTGTTCAGCGGGAGGCGGTACAATGAGCAGTTCTTC. Protein: CASSLFSGRRYNEQFF.

This clonotype was picked up many times. The chain combines TRBV7-2 with TRBJ1-4, with 9 bases identical to TRBD1. Germline CDR1 SGHTA, CDR2 FQGNSA. The CDR3 spans 16 residues. V gave up 1 base and J gave up 4 bases; unmatched junction bases: 4. CDR3 sequence (DNA): TGTGCCAGCAGCTTAGGGGGACAGGGAAGTAATGAAAAACTGTTTTTT. It codes for CASSLGGQGSNEKLFF.

On this clonotype: A read error is possible here, since a much larger clone lies one base away. CDR3 coding DNA: TGCGGTGCTAGCGCCAGAGATGGGTCCACCGGGGAGCTGTTTTTT. This translates into CGASARDGSTGELFF. The chain employs TRBV20-1 and TRBJ2-2; TRBD2 might be the D (6 bases). This CDR3 has 15 amino acids. Germline CDR1 and CDR2: DFQATT and SNEGSKA (reference sequence).

This clonotype was detected many times. The chain links TRBV21-1 to TRBJ2-3. TRBV21-1 is a known pseudogene. The CDR3 has 17 amino acids. CDR3 loop: CASSDLIATVMQDTQYF. CDR3 DNA sequence: TGTGCCAGCAGCGACCTAATAGCTACAGTCATGCAAGATACGCAGTATTTT.

As regards this clonotype: A much larger clone is a single base away; this may be a read error. The rearrangement links TRBV5-4 to TRBJ2-7; a weak D match, TRBD2 (5 bases). In germline, CDR1 is SGHNT, CDR2 YYREEE (reference sequence). The CDR3 spans 14 residues. The CDR3 loop is CAGSLDGEVHEQYF. Written as DNA, the CDR3 is TGTGCCGGCAGCTTGGACGGGGAAGTCCACGAGCAGTACTTC.

This clonotype was detected many times. V is TRBV5-4 and J is TRBJ2-5; the D is unclear. The DNA end is a closer match to TRBJ2-7, so the J assignment may be wrong. Germline V gene data show CDR1 as SGHNT and CDR2 as YYREEE (reference sequence). The CDR3 consists of 14 residues. Written as DNA, the CDR3 is TGTGCCAGCAGCTTGGTCCAGGCCTCCTACGAGCAGTACTTC. Residues: CASSLVQASYEQYF.

This clonotype was seen many times. The rearrangement joins TRBV10-1 to TRBJ1-5; possible D gene TRBD1, 6 bases. The CDR3 spans 18 residues. CDR1 and CDR2 (germline): WNHNN, SYGVQD (reference sequence). Trimming removed 11 bases from V and 3 bases from J, with 29 bases in between. In DNA form, the CDR3 reads TGCGCCTTTTCTGGACAGCTCCCCACCAAGGTGTTCAATCAGCCCCAGCATTTT. Protein product: CAFSGQLPTKVFNQPQHF.

This clonotype was counted ten times or more. The rearrangement uses TRBV6-2 or TRBV6-3 and TRBJ1-2; no definite D call. The V gene's germline CDR1 is MNHEY and CDR2 SVGEGT. V lost 5 bases and J 4 bases, leaving 23 bases between the germline ends. There are 17 residues in the CDR3. CDR3 region: CASSESCCIGKTYGYTF. CDR3 sequence (DNA): TGTGCCAGCAGTGAATCATGCTGCATCGGAAAGACCTATGGCTACACCTTC.

A remark on this clonotype: It may be a read error: a sequence one base away is much more abundant. The V call is TRBV6-1, the J call TRBJ1-2; D is ambiguous. The CDR3 loop spans 17 amino acids. CDR1 MNHNS and CDR2 SASEGT come from the germline V gene. CDR3 amino acids: CASSVLCSMRKTYGYAF. CDR3 DNA: TGTGCCAGCAGTGTATTGTGCTCTATGCGAAAGACCTATGGCTACGCCTTC.

This clonotype was seen repeatedly, ten times or more. The rearrangement uses TRBV28 and TRBJ2-2, with no clear D. Per the germline V gene, CDR1 is MDHEN and CDR2 is SYDVKM. V lost 3 bases and J lost 4, with 6 bases in between. The CDR3 spans 13 residues. The CDR3 bases are TGTGCCAGCAGTTTCGTGGGCACCGGGGAGCTGTTTTTT. Translated, it gives CASSFVGTGELFF.

The V and J genes are TRBV21-1 and TRBJ1-5. TRBV21-1 is termed a pseudogene. The CDR3 contains 17 residues. The CDR3 coding sequence is TGTGCCAGCAGGACTAGCCTAGCTACATTGGCATCATCAGCCCTAGCATTT. Its protein product is CASRTSLATLASSALAF.

This clonotype was counted ten times or more. This chain joins TRBV19 and TRBJ1-5; no reliable D call. CDR1 and CDR2 from the germline V gene are LNHDA and SQIVND (reference sequence). The length of the CDR3 is 15 residues. V dropped 4 bases and J dropped 6 bases, with 16 bases sitting between them. CDR3 nucleotides: TGTGCCAGTAGTAAAAAAGGAGGCGCGGGTCAGCCCCAGCATTTT. Translating it yields CASSKKGGAGQPQHF. Drawing the rest from reference TRBV19 and TRBJ1-5, the complete variable domain is DGGITQSPKYLFRKEGQNVTLSCEQNLNHDAMYWYRQDPGQGLRLIYYSQIVNDFQKGDIAEGYSVSREKKESFPLTVTSAQKNPTAFYLCASSKKGGAGQPQHFGDGTRLSIL.

The V and J genes are TRBV8-2 and TRBJ2-6. TRBV8-2 is a listed pseudogene. The CDR3 extends over 17 amino acids. The CDR3 DNA reads TGTGGCAGGTTCGGAAGGATGACACAAAGTCGGGCCAACGTCCTGACTTTC. Translated, it gives CGRFGRMTQSRANVLTF.